The rows below give T cell receptor beta chains drawn from one sample of a study of yellow fever vaccine responses in identical twins. A single record per CDR3 protein comes from TCRdb applying MiXCR to the RT-PCR reads. The sample has a few thousand distinct CDR3 sequences; 75% to 85% are singletons. The material sequenced was T cells from blood (PBMCs), unsorted or a sorted subset (not recorded which), taken before or after yellow fever vaccination (not recorded which). The receptors were sampled from a female donor who received the yellow fever vaccine. The CDR3 runs from the conserved cysteine through the conserved F or W. D genes are given only for firm matches. Part of the rows lack a size; the others show once, few, many or a class for expanded clones.

j_call d_call v_call clone_size cdr3_nt cdr3_aa
TRBJ2-1 . TRBV4-3 . TGCGCCAGCAGCCTAAAGGACAGTAGGAACAATGAGCAGTTCTTC CASSLKDSRNNEQFF
TRBJ2-5 . TRBV7-6 . TGTGCCAGCAGCTTAGGGGAGGAGACCCAGTACTTC CASSLGEETQYF
TRBJ1-1 . TRBV11-2 . TGTGCCAGCAGCTTAGACAGGGGCTATTCCCGGACTGAAGCTTTCTTT CASSLDRGYSRTEAFF
TRBJ2-7 . TRBV4-3 . TGCGCCAGCAGCCAAGATGCGGGGAATTCCTACGAGCAGTACTTC CASSQDAGNSYEQYF
TRBJ2-5 . TRBV11-3 . TGTGCCAGCAGCCCCCGGACCCAAGAGACCCAGTACTTC CASSPRTQETQYF
TRBJ1-1 TRBD1 TRBV10-3 . TGTGCCACTCAGACAGGGGGTGTCACTGAAGCTTTCTTT CATQTGGVTEAFF
TRBJ2-7 . TRBV4-1 . TGCGCCAGCAGCAACAGGGCTCTTTCCGAGCAGTACTTC CASSNRALSEQYF
TRBJ1-1 . TRBV10-1 . TGCGCCAGCAGGGGGCTCGACACTGAAGCTTTCTTT CASRGLDTEAFF
TRBJ2-1 . TRBV29-1 . TGCAGCGTTGGGAAGCAGTTCTTC CSVGKQFF
TRBJ1-1 . TRBV7-2 few TGTGCCAGCAGCGGGAGGCCGGCTACTGAAGCTTTCTTT CASSGRPATEAFF
TRBJ2-5 . TRBV9 . TGTGCCAGCAGCGTAGCAGTATTAGGGGTGGAAGAGACTCAGTACTTC CASSVAVLGVEETQYF
TRBJ1-6 TRBD1 TRBV6-2/TRBV6-3 . TGTGCCAGCAGTTACTCGAACCAGGGGGTGTATAATTCACCCCTCCACTTT CASSYSNQGVYNSPLHF
TRBJ2-1 . TRBV10-3 . TGTGCCATCATGGTTTCCCGCTCCTACAATGAGCAGTTCTTC CAIMVSRSYNEQFF
TRBJ2-3 . TRBV7-3 . TGTGCCAGCAGCCCCATGACCGATAGTCGCACAGATACGCAGTATTTT CASSPMTDSRTDTQYF
TRBJ2-7 . TRBV3-1 . TGTGCCAGCAGCCAAGGTTACTCTACCTACGAGCAGTACTTC CASSQGYSTYEQYF
TRBJ2-5 . TRBV24-1 . TGTGCCACCAGTGATCCCCGGGACTTTGGACGAACCCAGTACTTC CATSDPRDFGRTQYF
TRBJ2-3 . TRBV7-6 . TGTGCCAGCAGCTCCCGACTAGACGCCCCGGATACGCAGTATTTT CASSSRLDAPDTQYF
TRBJ1-2 TRBD1 TRBV18 . TGTGCCAGCTCACCAGCGTCAGGGGGCCCTAACTATGGCTACACCTTC CASSPASGGPNYGYTF
TRBJ2-1 TRBD2 TRBV11-3 . TGTGCCAGCAGCTTAGCGGGGGGGCATGGGGGGAATGAGCAGTTCTTC CASSLAGGHGGNEQFF
TRBJ2-7 . TRBV5-1 . TGCGCCAGCAGCTTGGAAGGGCTCCTCGAGCAGTACTTC CASSLEGLLEQYF
TRBJ2-1 TRBD2 TRBV5-4 few TGTGCCAGCAGCTTTAGCGGGAGTACGGTCGGGGATGAGCAGTTCTTC CASSFSGSTVGDEQFF
TRBJ2-7 . TRBV6-2/TRBV6-3 . TGTGCCAGCAGTATTTTTCTCTACGAGCAGTACTTC CASSIFLYEQYF